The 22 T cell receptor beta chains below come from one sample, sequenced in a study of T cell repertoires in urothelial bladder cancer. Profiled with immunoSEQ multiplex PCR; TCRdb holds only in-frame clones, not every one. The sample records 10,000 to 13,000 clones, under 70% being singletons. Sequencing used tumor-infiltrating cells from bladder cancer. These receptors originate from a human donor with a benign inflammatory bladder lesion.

The CDR3 DNA reads as TGTGCCAGCAGCTCCCCAGGGGCCGCGGGGGAGCAGTACTTC. Amino acid sequence: CASSSPGAAGEQYF. V and J are TRBV9 and TRBJ2-7, with D tentatively TRBD1 or TRBD2 (6 bases each). The CDR3 spans 14 residues. Germline loops: CDR1 SGDLS, CDR2 YYNGEE. V lost 4 bases and J lost 7, with 18 bases in between.

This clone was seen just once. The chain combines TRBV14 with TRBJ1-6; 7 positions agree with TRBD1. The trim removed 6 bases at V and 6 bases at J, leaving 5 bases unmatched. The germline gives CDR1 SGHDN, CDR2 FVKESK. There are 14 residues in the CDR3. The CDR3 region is CASRWTGGNSPLHF. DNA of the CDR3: TGTGCCAGCAGGTGGACAGGCGGTAATTCACCCCTCCACTTT. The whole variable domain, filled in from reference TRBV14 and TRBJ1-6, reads EAGVTQFPSHSVIEKGQTVTLRCDPISGHDNLYWYRRVMGKEIKFLLHFVKESKQDESGMPNNRFLAERTGGTYSTLKVQPAELEDSGVYFCASRWTGGNSPLHFGNGTRLTVT.

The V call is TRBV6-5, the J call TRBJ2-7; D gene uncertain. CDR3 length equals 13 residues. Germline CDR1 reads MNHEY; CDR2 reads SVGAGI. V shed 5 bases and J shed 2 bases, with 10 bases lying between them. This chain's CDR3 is CASSPRFTYEQYF. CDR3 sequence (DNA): TGTGCCAGCAGTCCCCGGTTCACCTACGAGCAGTACTTC.

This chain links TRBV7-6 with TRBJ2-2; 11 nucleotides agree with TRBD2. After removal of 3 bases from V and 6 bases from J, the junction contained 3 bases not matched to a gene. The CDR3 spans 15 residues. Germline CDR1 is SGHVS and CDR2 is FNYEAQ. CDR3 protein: CASSFSGGASGELFF. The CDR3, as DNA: TGTGCCAGCAGCTTTAGCGGGGGGGCCTCCGGGGAGCTGTTTTTT.

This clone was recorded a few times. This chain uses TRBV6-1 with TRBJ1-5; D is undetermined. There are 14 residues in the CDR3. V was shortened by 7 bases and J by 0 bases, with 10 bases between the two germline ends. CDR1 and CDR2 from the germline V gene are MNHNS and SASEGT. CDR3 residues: CASIRGISNQPQHF. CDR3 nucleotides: TGTGCCAGCATAAGAGGTATTAGCAATCAGCCCCAGCATTTT.

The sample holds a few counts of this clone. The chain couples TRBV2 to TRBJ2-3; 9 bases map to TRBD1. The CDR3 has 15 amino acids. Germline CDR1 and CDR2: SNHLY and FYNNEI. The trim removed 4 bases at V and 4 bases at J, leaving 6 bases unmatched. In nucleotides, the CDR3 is TGTGCCAGCAGTGTCGGGACAGGGATGGCAGATACGCAGTATTTT. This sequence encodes CASSVGTGMADTQYF.

This chain's CDR3 is CASSRIISQPSEKLFF. DNA of the CDR3: TGCGCCAGCAGCCGCATAATATCCCAACCCAGTGAAAAACTGTTTTTT. The chain combines TRBV4-1 with TRBJ1-4; no clear D. Germline CDR1 is MGHRA and CDR2 is YSYEKL. The CDR3 covers 16 residues. Trimming cost V 4 bases and J 7 bases, with 19 bases left between them.

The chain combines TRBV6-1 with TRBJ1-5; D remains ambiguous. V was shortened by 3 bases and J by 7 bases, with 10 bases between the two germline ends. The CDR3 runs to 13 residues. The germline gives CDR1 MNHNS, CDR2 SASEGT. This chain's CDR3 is CASSENVEQPQHF. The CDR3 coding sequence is TGTGCCAGCAGTGAGAATGTGGAACAGCCCCAGCATTTT.

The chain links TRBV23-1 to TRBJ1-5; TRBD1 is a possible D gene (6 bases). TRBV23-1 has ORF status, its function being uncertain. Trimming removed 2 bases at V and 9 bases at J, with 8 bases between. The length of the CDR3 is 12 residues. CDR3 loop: CASSQRGLPQHF. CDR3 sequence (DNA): TGCGCCAGCAGTCAAAGGGGGTTGCCCCAGCATTTT.

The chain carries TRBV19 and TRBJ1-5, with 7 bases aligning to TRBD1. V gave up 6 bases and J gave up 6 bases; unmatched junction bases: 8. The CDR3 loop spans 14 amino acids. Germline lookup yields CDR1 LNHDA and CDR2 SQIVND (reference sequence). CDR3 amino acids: CASSDRVEAQPQHF. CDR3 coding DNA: TGTGCCAGTAGCGACAGGGTTGAGGCTCAGCCCCAGCATTTT.

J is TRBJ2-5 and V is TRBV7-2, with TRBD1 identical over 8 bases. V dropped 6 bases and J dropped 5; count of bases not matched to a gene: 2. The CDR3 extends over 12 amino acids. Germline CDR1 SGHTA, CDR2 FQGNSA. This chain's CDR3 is CASRGQVETQYF. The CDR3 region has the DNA TGTGCCAGCAGGGGACAGGTGGAGACCCAGTACTTC.

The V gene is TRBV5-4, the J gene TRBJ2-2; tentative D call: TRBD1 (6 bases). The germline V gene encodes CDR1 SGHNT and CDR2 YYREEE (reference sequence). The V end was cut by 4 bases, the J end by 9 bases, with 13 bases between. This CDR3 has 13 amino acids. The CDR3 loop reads CASSVDSARELFF. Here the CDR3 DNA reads TGTGCCAGCAGCGTGGACAGTGCCCGGGAGCTGTTTTTT.

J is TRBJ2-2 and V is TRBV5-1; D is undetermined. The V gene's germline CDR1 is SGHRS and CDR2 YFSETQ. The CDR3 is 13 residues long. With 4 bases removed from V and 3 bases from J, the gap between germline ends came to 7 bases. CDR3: CASSAGYTGELFF. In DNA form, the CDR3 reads TGCGCCAGCAGCGCAGGATACACCGGGGAGCTGTTTTTT.

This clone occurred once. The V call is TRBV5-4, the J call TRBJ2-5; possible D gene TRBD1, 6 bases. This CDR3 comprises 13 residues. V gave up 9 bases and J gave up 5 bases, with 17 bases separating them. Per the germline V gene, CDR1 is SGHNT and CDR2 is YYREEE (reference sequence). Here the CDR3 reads CAIAQGPGETQYF. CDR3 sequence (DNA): TGTGCCATCGCACAGGGTCCAGGGGAGACCCAGTACTTC.

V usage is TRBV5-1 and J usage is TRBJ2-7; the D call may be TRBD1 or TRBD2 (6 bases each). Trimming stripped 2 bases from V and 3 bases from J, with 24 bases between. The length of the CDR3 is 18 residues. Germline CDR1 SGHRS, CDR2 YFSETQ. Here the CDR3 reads CASSFRGVLGGHFYEQYF. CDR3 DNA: TGCGCCAGCAGCTTTCGGGGCGTCTTGGGGGGCCATTTCTACGAGCAGTACTTC.

CDR3 sequence reads: CASREDSNTGELFF. DNA of the CDR3: TGTGCCAGCAGGGAGGACAGCAACACCGGGGAGCTGTTTTTT. The V and J genes are TRBV5-6 and TRBJ2-2; TRBD1 might be the D (6 bases). The CDR3 length is 14 residues. Per the germline V gene, CDR1 is SGHDT and CDR2 is YYEEEE. V shed 5 bases and J shed 2 bases, with 10 bases lying between them.

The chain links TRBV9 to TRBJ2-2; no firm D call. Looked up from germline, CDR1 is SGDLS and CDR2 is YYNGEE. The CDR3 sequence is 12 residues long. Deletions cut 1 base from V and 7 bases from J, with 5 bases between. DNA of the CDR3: TGTGCCAGCAGCGTATTAGGCGGGGAGCTGTTTTTT. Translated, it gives CASSVLGGELFF.

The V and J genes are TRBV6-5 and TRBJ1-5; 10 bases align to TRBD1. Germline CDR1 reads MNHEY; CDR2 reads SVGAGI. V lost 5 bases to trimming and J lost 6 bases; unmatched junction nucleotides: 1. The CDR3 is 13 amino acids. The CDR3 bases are TGTGCCAGCAGTGGACAGGGGGGTCAGCCCCAGCATTTT. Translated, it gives CASSGQGGQPQHF.

CDR3 sequence reads: CASNLEGRNTEAFF. The CDR3 DNA is TGTGCCAGCAACTTGGAGGGGAGGAACACTGAAGCTTTCTTT. J is TRBJ1-1 and V is TRBV2; D perhaps matches TRBD1 (5 bases). Trimming shortened V by 7 bases and J by 1 base, and 13 bases separated the two germline ends. This CDR3 contains 14 residues. Germline lookup yields CDR1 SNHLY and CDR2 FYNNEI.

The CDR3 protein is CASSLSGPQGEKLFF. Here the CDR3 DNA reads TGTGCCAGCAGCTTATCCGGGCCCCAGGGCGAAAAACTGTTTTTT. The chain has TRBV7-6 and TRBJ1-4; weak D call: TRBD1 (5 bases). Germline lookup yields CDR1 SGHVS and CDR2 FNYEAQ. This CDR3 is 15 amino acids long. The V end was cut by 2 bases, the J end by 8 bases, with 15 bases between.

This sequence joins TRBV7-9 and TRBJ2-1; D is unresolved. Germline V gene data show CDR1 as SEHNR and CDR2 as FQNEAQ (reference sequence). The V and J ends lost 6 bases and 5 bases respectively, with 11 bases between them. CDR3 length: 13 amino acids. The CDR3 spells CASSFDWNNEQFF. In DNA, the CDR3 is TGTGCCAGCAGTTTCGACTGGAACAATGAGCAGTTCTTC.

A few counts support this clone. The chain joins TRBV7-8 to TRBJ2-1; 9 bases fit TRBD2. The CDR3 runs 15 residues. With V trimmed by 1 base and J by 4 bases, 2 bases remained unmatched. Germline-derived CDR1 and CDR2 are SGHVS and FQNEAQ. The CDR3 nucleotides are TGTGCCAGCAGCTTAGTAAGCGGGGGGTACAATGAGCAGTTCTTC. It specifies CASSLVSGGYNEQFF.